This TCR beta chain comes out of a study of CD4 T cells in relation to SARS-CoV-2 and coronaviruses. The method was immunoSEQ multiplex PCR; TCRdb's version includes in-frame clones alone and lacks a portion of them. The sample records 25,000 to 30,000 clones, roughly four fifths being singletons. CD4+ T cells from unexposed donors were obtained before the COVID-19 pandemic (2011-2018). After approximately ten days of culture, CD4+ T cells were isolated. The CDR3 contains 14 residues. The germline gives CDR1 SGDLS, CDR2 YYNGEE. Trimming took 4 bases from V and 5 from J, leaving 13 bases between them. On this clone itself: Its antigen is unknown.

The clonotype originates from a human donor in good health. The chain has TRBV9 and TRBJ2-1; D call uncertain. Specimen: CD4+ T cells from PBMCs, cultured in vitro. CDR3 protein: CASSPRWENNEQFF. The CDR3 bases are TGTGCCAGCAGCCCGAGGTGGGAAAACAATGAGCAGTTCTTC.